This T cell receptor beta chain is from a study of OX40 agonist ivuxolimab in advanced cancers. The overall study: Ivuxolimab doses were 0.01, 0.1, 0.3, 1.5, 3 or 10 mg/kg every 2 weeks. Aged roughly 23 to 80 with a mean of around 60 years, they were 75% to 85% male.

The protocol was immunoSEQ multiplex PCR, while the TCRdb copy is restricted to in-frame clones and leaves out a portion. The data show fewer than 25,000 clones, about four fifths seen once. Of note for this clone: Its specificity is unknown.

Patients with a history of autoimmune disease or on systemic immunosuppression were excluded. The CDR3 extends over 15 amino acids. V dropped 6 bases and J dropped 4; count of bases not matched to a gene: 9. Germline-derived CDR1 and CDR2 are MNHEY and SMNVEV (reference sequence). Study-level findings and limits: CD4+ and CD8+ T cells in blood underwent clonal expansion by week 6 at 0.1 to 3.0 mg/kg.

This TCR came from an adult with an advanced solid tumor such as melanoma, head and neck, liver or kidney cancer. The chain carries TRBV27 and TRBJ2-7, with 10 bases lining up with TRBD1. The sequenced sample was CD4+ or CD8+ T cells sorted from blood, obtained in a trial of the OX40 agonist ivuxolimab. The CDR3 here is CASRLGQGSGYEQYF. The CDR3 DNA reads TGTGCCAGCAGGTTGGGACAGGGGTCTGGGTACGAGCAGTACTTC.